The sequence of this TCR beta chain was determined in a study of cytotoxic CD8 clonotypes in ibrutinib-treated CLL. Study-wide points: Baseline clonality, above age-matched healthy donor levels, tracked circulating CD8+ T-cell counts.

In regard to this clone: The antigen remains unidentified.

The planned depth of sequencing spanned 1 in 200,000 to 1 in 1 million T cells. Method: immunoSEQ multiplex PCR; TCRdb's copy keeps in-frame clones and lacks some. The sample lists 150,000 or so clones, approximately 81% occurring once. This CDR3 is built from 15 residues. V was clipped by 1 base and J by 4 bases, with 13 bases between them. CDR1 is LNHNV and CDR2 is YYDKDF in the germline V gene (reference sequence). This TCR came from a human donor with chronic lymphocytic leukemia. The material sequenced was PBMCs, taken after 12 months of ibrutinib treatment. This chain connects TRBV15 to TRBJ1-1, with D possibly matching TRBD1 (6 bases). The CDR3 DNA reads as TGTGCCACCAGCAGAGGGAACAGGGATCGCACTGAAGCTTTCTTT. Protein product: CATSRGNRDRTEAFF.